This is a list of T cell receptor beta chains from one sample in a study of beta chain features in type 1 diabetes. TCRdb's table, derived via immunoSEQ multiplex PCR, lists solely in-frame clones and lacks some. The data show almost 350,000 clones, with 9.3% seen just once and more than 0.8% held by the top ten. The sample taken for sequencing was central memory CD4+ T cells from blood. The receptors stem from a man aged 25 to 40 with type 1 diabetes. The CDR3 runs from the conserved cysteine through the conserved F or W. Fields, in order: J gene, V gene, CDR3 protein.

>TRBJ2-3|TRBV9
CASSVVLAGIDTQYF
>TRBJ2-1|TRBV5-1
CASSLGTPIGNEQFF
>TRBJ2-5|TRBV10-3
CAISGSEERSSRETQYF
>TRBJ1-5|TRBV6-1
CASKTGNNQPQHF
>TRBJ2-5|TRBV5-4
CASSTDGVGETQYF
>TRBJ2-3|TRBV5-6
CASSSPGGRGTDTQYF
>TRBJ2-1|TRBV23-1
CASSRSRDTPSNEQFF
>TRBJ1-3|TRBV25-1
CASSEPGGRGNTIYF
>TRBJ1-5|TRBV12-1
CASTRGGQPQHF
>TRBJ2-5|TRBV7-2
CASSLSASRQETQYF